Described below is a single TCR beta chain sequence and its context. This sample was included in a study of blood T cell repertoires in COVID-19. Study-level information: The cDNA or gDNA used as material had been derived from T cells, B-cell-depleted T cells, or PBMCs.

Generated by immunoSEQ multiplex PCR, the TCRdb table keeps only in-frame clones and is missing some. Of 300,000 to 450,000 clones detected, over 75% appear once; the ten largest clones hold around 1.3%. Input material: PBMCs or T cells enriched from blood (not recorded which). The sequence was obtained from a man aged 30 to 39 who had recovered from COVID-19.

CDR3 DNA sequence: TGTGCCAGCAGCTTCGACAGGGTTGGCTACACCTTC. Protein: CASSFDRVGYTF. V usage is TRBV11-2 and J usage is TRBJ1-2; 7 nucleotides agree with TRBD1. V lost 3 bases and J lost 7; bases outside the gene matches: 2. The CDR3 length is 12 residues. Per germline, CDR1 SGHAT and CDR2 FQNNGV.